The rows below give T cell receptor beta chains drawn from one sample of a study of radiation and T cells in renal cell carcinoma. The repertoire was sequenced with immunoSEQ multiplex PCR; TCRdb's copy has only in-frame clones and lacks some. The repertoire includes 65,000 to 80,000 clones, 65% to 90% of them detected once, and 22% sits in the top ten. Sequenced here: blood, sampled from a patient whose treatment included radiotherapy and nephrectomy. The receptor set was obtained from a woman aged 50 to 60 with renal cell carcinoma. CDR3s leave out the opening cysteine and the closing phenylalanine or tryptophan. Expanded clones are given a class, and other clones once, few, many or no size at all.

size: NA; V: TRBV28; CDR3: ASGRNRGNYEQY
size: NA; V: TRBV5-4; CDR3: ASSRDGMNEKLF
size: few; V: TRBV4-3; CDR3: ASSQNGRNTDTQY
size: NA; V: TRBV7-2; CDR3: ASSLALHEQY
size: NA; V: TRBV20-1; CDR3: SAGLIYEQY
size: NA; V: TRBV9; CDR3: ASSGRTEETQY
size: NA; V: TRBV6-6; CDR3: ASSSPGGSDTEAF
size: NA; V: TRBV5-4; CDR3: ASSLTPGAGYT
size: once; V: TRBV14; CDR3: ASSQGVVGNGYEQY
size: NA; V: TRBV15; CDR3: ATSKLAGINQPQH
size: NA; V: TRBV15; CDR3: ATSRMEGTQH
size: NA; V: TRBV5-1; CDR3: ASSPHRGLNEQF
size: NA; V: TRBV11-2; CDR3: ASSETGDNYGYT
size: NA; V: TRBV5-4; CDR3: ASSLGAWGTGGNEKLF
size: NA; V: TRBV6-1; CDR3: ASSEGQGGQPQH
size: NA; V: TRBV15; CDR3: ATSRGGRGQEQY
size: once; V: TRBV7-9; CDR3: ASQLKPGLPAETQY
size: NA; V: TRBV14; CDR3: ASSQGGSGGAGTQY
size: NA; V: TRBV4-1; CDR3: ASSQEHYNEQF
size: NA; V: TRBV18; CDR3: ASSPPGATNYNEQF
size: NA; V: TRBV30; CDR3: AGKSSGHEQF
size: NA; V: TRBV29-1; CDR3: SVSGGGNTEAF
size: once; V: TRBV10-1; CDR3: ASSAASGRVTDTQY
size: few; V: TRBV19; CDR3: ASSPDRRTDTQY
size: NA; V: TRBV18; CDR3: ASSPSGGGWNTEAF
size: once; V: TRBV19; CDR3: ASSRGTKQETQY
size: NA; V: TRBV6-1; CDR3: ASREALGGSTEAF
size: NA; V: TRBV6-4; CDR3: ASSDARNEQF
size: NA; V: TRBV19; CDR3: ASLKTSGGTDTQY
size: NA; V: TRBV7-9; CDR3: ASSLFSEQY
size: NA; V: TRBV4-3; CDR3: ASSHQLGLAGGAYEQY
size: NA; V: TRBV19; CDR3: ASSLDTNSYEQY
size: NA; V: TRBV4-3; CDR3: ASSQAPVAAGGPGETQY
size: NA; V: TRBV6-5; CDR3: ASRLGGGPLH
size: NA; V: TRBV19; CDR3: ASRIPGQTNYGYT
size: NA; V: TRBV6-6; CDR3: ASSYSVGGSFEQY
size: NA; V: TRBV29-1; CDR3: SVHGLAGGINEQF
size: NA; V: TRBV7-8; CDR3: ASSLARGAGYGYT
size: NA; V: TRBV25-1; CDR3: ASSGGLGVGNTIY
size: NA; V: TRBV6-5; CDR3: ASRRDRVKETQY